The T cell receptor (beta chain) described here comes from a study of cytomegalovirus exposure and HLA in healthy donors. Notes on this clone: What it binds is unknown.

This CDR3 is 16 amino acids long. Germline lookup yields CDR1 KGHSH and CDR2 LQKENI. Trimming cost V 4 bases and J 0 bases, with 13 bases left between them. Study-wide results and limits: The study put some 150 TCR beta chains on its list as cytomegalovirus-associated. Subsequent analysis revealed that first-cohort TCR clusters tended to co-occur in the approximately 120 validation repertoires. Through in vitro validation, a few CMV-associated chains were shown to be specific for CMV antigens.

Only in-frame clones appear in the TCRdb table, and some are missing; sequencing was by immunoSEQ multiplex PCR. Among 200,000 to 250,000 clones listed, around 86% were seen once. The sequenced sample consisted of PBMCs. V usage is TRBV18 and J usage is TRBJ1-5, with D perhaps matching TRBD1 (5 bases). The TCR was taken from a woman aged 18 to 35 in good health and CMV-seropositive. CDR3 loop: CASSHLPTDSNQPQHF. CDR3 DNA sequence: TGTGCCAGCTCACACCTACCGACAGATAGCAATCAGCCCCAGCATTTT.